These 12 T cell receptor beta chains were all obtained from the same sample, sequenced in a study of shared clonotypes between healthy human individuals. Only in-frame clones appear in the TCRdb table, and some are missing; sequencing was by immunoSEQ multiplex PCR. Of more than 400,000 clones in the sample, around 80% were seen once. The sample was PBMCs. The origin of the receptors is a woman aged 40 to 50 in good health. Some clones in this sample may be carry-over from other donors' samples.

CDR3 in amino acids: CASSQDGTHNTDTQYF. The DNA for the CDR3 is TGCGCCAGCAGCCAAGACGGGACGCACAATACAGATACGCAGTATTTT. V usage is TRBV4-3 and J usage is TRBJ2-3; TRBD1 or TRBD2 may be the D gene (5 bases each). This CDR3 has 16 residues. V lost 0 bases and J lost 3, with 13 bases in between. Germline assignment: CDR1 LGHNA and CDR2 YSLEER.

In regard to this clone: The same CDR3 is also encoded by other DNA sequences in this sample. CDR3 nucleotide sequence: TGTGCCAGCTCACCAACTAGCGGGTTGTACAATGAGCAGTTCTTC. Amino acid sequence: CASSPTSGLYNEQFF. The V call is TRBV18, the J call TRBJ2-1, with 9 positions matching TRBD2. The CDR3 spans 15 residues. From germline, CDR1 is KGHSH and CDR2 LQKENI. V dropped 2 bases and J dropped 4; count of bases not matched to a gene: 3.

This chain joins TRBV19 and TRBJ2-1, with D perhaps TRBD1 (5 bases). This CDR3 has 17 residues. Germline CDR1 reads LNHDA; CDR2 reads SQIVND (reference sequence). The V end was cut by 5 bases, the J end by 1 base, with 18 bases between. The CDR3, as DNA: TGTGCCAGTAGTCGCGGAGACAGTCCTTCTTCCTACAATGAGCAGTTCTTC. Its translation is CASSRGDSPSSYNEQFF.

This clone has a handful of counts. The chain links TRBV10-3 to TRBJ2-2; possibly TRBD1 for D (6 bases). Germline CDR1 and CDR2: ENHRY and SYGVKD. The CDR3 is made up of 13 amino acids. V was pared by 7 bases and J by 9 bases, with 15 bases between. CDR3 in DNA: TGTGCCATCACCCGACAGGTTGGGAGGGAGCTGTTTTTT. Residues: CAITRQVGRELFF.

This chain joins TRBV7-2 and TRBJ2-7, with D perhaps matching TRBD2 (5 bases). This CDR3 spans 14 amino acids. The ends were cut back, 1 base at V and 4 bases at J, with 11 bases in the middle. Germline assignment: CDR1 SGHTA and CDR2 FQGNSA. The CDR3 region is CASSLGFAGYEQYF. CDR3 nucleotides: TGTGCCAGCAGCTTAGGGTTTGCGGGTTACGAGCAGTACTTC.

The V call is TRBV30, the J call TRBJ2-1, with D perhaps being TRBD1 or TRBD2 (5 bases each). Trimming shortened V by 2 bases and J by 6 bases, and 11 bases separated the two germline ends. This CDR3 contains 13 residues. Germline assignment: CDR1 GTSNPN and CDR2 SVGIG (reference sequence). The CDR3 protein is CAWSSLRGNEQFF. CDR3 DNA sequence: TGTGCCTGGAGTTCTTTGAGGGGCAATGAGCAGTTCTTC.

This clone was observed a single time. The V and J genes are TRBV5-1 and TRBJ2-5; D may be TRBD2 (5 bases). V was shortened by 3 bases and J by 5 bases, with 20 bases between the two germline ends. In germline, CDR1 is SGHRS, CDR2 YFSETQ. The CDR3 is made up of 16 amino acids. DNA of the CDR3: TGCGCCAGCAGCTACCAGCGGCCCCCTCTTCTGGAGACCCAGTACTTC. Protein sequence: CASSYQRPPLLETQYF.

The chain recombines TRBV29-1 with TRBJ2-1, with 10 bases aligning to TRBD1. The germline gives CDR1 SQVTM, CDR2 ANQGSEA. The CDR3 runs 16 residues. The ends lost 6 bases at V and 5 bases at J; junction bases unmatched: 13. CDR3 region: CSVRDRGPPSDNEQFF. The CDR3 DNA reads TGCAGCGTCCGGGACAGGGGTCCTCCTAGTGACAATGAGCAGTTCTTC.

V is TRBV27 and J is TRBJ1-5; TRBD1 matches at 12 bases. The CDR3 consists of 16 residues. Per germline, CDR1 MNHEY and CDR2 SMNVEV (reference sequence). V was clipped by 5 bases and J by 2 bases; unmatched bases: 4. DNA for the CDR3: TGTGCCAGCAGTCCGGGGACAGGGGGCGGCAATCAGCCCCAGCATTTT. Translating it yields CASSPGTGGGNQPQHF.

The genes are TRBV21-1 and TRBJ2-3; the table calls TRBD1, which could not be checked here. TRBV21-1 is annotated as a pseudogene. CDR3 size: 16 residues. The CDR3 DNA sequence: TGTGCCAGCAGCAAAGACCAGGGGGCGCTTCCAGATACGCAGTATTTT. Protein: CASSKDQGALPDTQYF.

The table lists this clone with a count of one. The genes are TRBV27 and TRBJ2-2, with D tentatively TRBD2 (6 bases). With 4 bases removed from V and 4 bases from J, the gap between germline ends came to 16 bases. The CDR3 extends over 16 amino acids. The germline gives CDR1 MNHEY, CDR2 SMNVEV (reference sequence). CDR3 DNA: TGTGCCAGCAGTTCTCCCGGGGGTCTTTCCACCGGGGAGCTGTTTTTT. The encoded protein is CASSSPGGLSTGELFF.

V is TRBV2 and J is TRBJ2-7; the match to TRBD2 covers 7 bases. The V gene's germline CDR1 is SNHLY and CDR2 FYNNEI. The CDR3 is made up of 13 amino acids. V dropped 7 bases and J dropped 6; count of bases not matched to a gene: 9. The CDR3 DNA reads as TGTGCCAGCACTCCCGACTCGGGAGGCGAGCAGTACTTC. Protein product: CASTPDSGGEQYF.